The 17 T cell receptor beta chains in this list originate from one sample, sequenced in a study of CD8 T cells in ankylosing spondylitis. In TCRdb, the 5' RACE reads were re-called with MiXCR into one record per CDR3 protein. The sample holds 200,000 to 250,000 distinct CDR3 sequences, around 16% seen once. Study-wide findings and caveats: Roughly 8 highly homologous variants made up a TCR beta motif that seemed to typify ankylosing spondylitis blood.

Their cognate antigens are unknown. Sequenced: blood, either unsorted or a sorted T cell fraction (not recorded which). The receptor set was obtained from a male donor with ankylosing spondylitis.

This clonotype was counted ten times or more. The chain couples TRBV12-3 or TRBV12-4 to TRBJ2-2, with 8 bases aligning to TRBD1. There are 16 residues in the CDR3. V gave up 0 bases and J gave up 7 bases; unmatched junction bases: 7. The CDR3, as DNA: TGTGCCAGCAGTTTAGCCAGACAGGGGCGAGGCGGGGAGCTGTTTTTT. Its protein is CASSLARQGRGGELFF.

The chain links TRBV12-3 or TRBV12-4 to TRBJ2-5; TRBD2 is a possible D gene (6 bases). The CDR3 spans 15 residues. Trimming stripped 7 bases from V and 8 bases from J, with 23 bases between. Here the CDR3 DNA reads TGTGCCAGCACCCCCGGGCTGGAGCGGGCGGGCACCCAGTACTTC. Translating gives CASTPGLERAGTQYF.

The chain carries TRBV29-1 and TRBJ2-5, with 16 bases fitting TRBD2. Trimming took 7 bases from V and 3 from J; bases not matched to a gene: 11. CDR3 size: 17 residues. Per germline, CDR1 SQVTM and CDR2 ANQGSEA. The CDR3 reads CSAILGTSGGAEETQYF. CDR3 in DNA: TGCAGCGCCATCCTCGGGACTAGCGGGGGGGCCGAAGAGACCCAGTACTTC.

This clonotype appeared a few times. This sequence joins TRBV28 and TRBJ1-3, with D tentatively TRBD1 (6 bases). Trimming pared 6 bases from V and 0 bases from J, leaving 12 bases between. Germline assignment: CDR1 MDHEN and CDR2 SYDVKM. CDR3 size: 15 residues. The CDR3 sequence: CASRPGQNSGNTIYF. The CDR3 DNA reads as TGTGCCAGCAGACCCGGACAGAACTCTGGAAACACCATATATTTT.

A few counts support this clonotype. DNA for the CDR3: TGTGCCAGCAGCCACGGCGCAGGGGCCTATAGCAATCAGCCCCAGCATTTT. It encodes CASSHGAGAYSNQPQHF. This rearrangement joins TRBV13 to TRBJ1-5, with D tentatively TRBD1 (6 bases). This CDR3 comprises 17 residues. Germline lookup yields CDR1 PRHDT and CDR2 FYEKMQ (reference sequence). Trimming left V 5 bases short and J 0 bases short, with 17 bases between.

This clonotype was counted between two and nine times. The V call is TRBV7-2, the J call TRBJ2-1; 8 nucleotides agree with TRBD2. Germline V CDR1 and CDR2: SGHTA, FQGNSA. Trimming took 4 bases from V and 5 from J; bases not matched to a gene: 10. The CDR3 has 16 residues. This chain's CDR3 is CASSSYSGANNNEQFF. The CDR3 coding sequence is TGTGCCAGCAGCTCGTATAGCGGGGCAAACAACAATGAGCAGTTCTTC.

The rearrangement joins TRBV20-1 to TRBJ2-1; 7 positions agree with TRBD1. There are 18 residues in the CDR3. V was clipped by 5 bases and J by 0 bases; unmatched bases: 16. Germline V gene data show CDR1 as DFQATT and CDR2 as SNEGSKA (reference sequence). For the CDR3, the DNA is TGCAGTGCTCGATCACCTTGGGACAGCTTAAGCTCCTACAATGAGCAGTTCTTC. As protein: CSARSPWDSLSSYNEQFF.

The chain carries TRBV2 and TRBJ2-7, with 7 bases lining up with TRBD2. With V trimmed by 7 bases and J by 2 bases, 5 bases remained unmatched. Germline V lookup: CDR1 SNHLY, CDR2 FYNNEI. This CDR3 region has 13 residues. CDR3 sequence reads: CASTKAGPYEQYF. The CDR3 DNA is TGTGCCAGCACAAAAGCGGGACCCTACGAGCAGTACTTC.

This clonotype was seen many times. The V call is TRBV4-1, the J call TRBJ2-2; perhaps TRBD1 as D (6 bases). The CDR3 is 13 amino acids. Germline loops: CDR1 MGHRA, CDR2 YSYEKL. V gave up 4 bases and J gave up 6 bases, with 9 bases separating them. CDR3 loop: CASSLEGAGELFF. CDR3 DNA sequence: TGCGCCAGCAGCCTAGAGGGGGCCGGGGAGCTGTTTTTT.

This clonotype was counted ten times or more. The rearrangement links TRBV12-3 or TRBV12-4 to TRBJ2-5; possible D gene TRBD2, 6 bases. This CDR3 spans 12 amino acids. The V end was cut by 6 bases, the J end by 4 bases, with 9 bases between. CDR3 sequence: CASSHGGETQYF. DNA of the CDR3: TGTGCCAGCAGCCACGGGGGAGAGACCCAGTACTTC.

The chain uses TRBV9 and TRBJ1-2; D remains unclear. Germline V CDR1 and CDR2: SGDLS, YYNGEE. This CDR3 is built from 16 residues. With 3 bases removed from V and 8 bases from J, the gap between germline ends came to 23 bases. CDR3 region: CASSATPAVRLGGYTF. In DNA form, the CDR3 reads TGTGCCAGCAGCGCCACCCCCGCAGTCCGCCTTGGGGGCTACACCTTC.

This rearrangement joins TRBV9 to TRBJ2-3; D not certain. Trimming cost V 4 bases and J 5 bases, with 14 bases left between them. The CDR3 is 14 amino acids. Looked up from germline, CDR1 is SGDLS and CDR2 is YYNGEE. CDR3 amino acids: CASSPVGLLDTQYF. The CDR3 bases are TGTGCCAGCAGCCCCGTTGGGTTGTTAGATACGCAGTATTTT.

Ten or more counts support this clonotype. The chain combines TRBV2 with TRBJ2-7; TRBD1 aligns across 11 bases. Germline V CDR1 and CDR2: SNHLY, FYNNEI. The V and J ends lost 6 bases and 3 bases, in that order; junction bases with no gene match: 1. The CDR3 contains 13 residues. CDR3 DNA: TGTGCCAGCAGAGGGACAGGGGGCTACGAGCAGTACTTC. It encodes CASRGTGGYEQYF.

This chain joins TRBV11-2 and TRBJ2-2; no definite D call. The V end was cut by 2 bases, the J end by 2 bases, with 6 bases between. The CDR3 contains 14 residues. The germline gives CDR1 SGHAT, CDR2 FQNNGV. The CDR3 here is CASSLWGNTGELFF. The CDR3 region has the DNA TGTGCCAGCAGCTTATGGGGTAACACCGGGGAGCTGTTTTTT.

This clonotype was seen ten or more times. V is TRBV6-4 and J is TRBJ2-3; 8 bases align to TRBD2. Per the germline V gene, CDR1 is MRHNA and CDR2 is SNTAGT. V was clipped by 0 bases and J by 4 bases; unmatched bases: 3. CDR3 length equals 15 residues. CDR3 DNA: TGTGCCAGCAGTGACTCCGGGGGGGCCGCAGATACGCAGTATTTT. It codes for CASSDSGGAADTQYF.

This clonotype was counted only a few times. The rearrangement uses TRBV5-1 and TRBJ2-5; a possible D gene is TRBD1 (6 bases). CDR3 length: 14 residues. V lost 0 bases and J lost 0, with 6 bases in between. Germline lookup yields CDR1 SGHRS and CDR2 YFSETQ. Written as DNA, the CDR3 is TGCGCCAGCAGCTTGGGACAGGACCAAGAGACCCAGTACTTC. Translated, it gives CASSLGQDQETQYF.

The chain employs TRBV5-6 and TRBJ2-1, with D unresolved. V lost 4 bases and J 6 bases, leaving 8 bases between the germline ends. CDR3 size: 12 residues. Germline V gene data show CDR1 as SGHDT and CDR2 as YYEEEE. DNA of the CDR3: TGTGCCAGCAGCATCTGGGGCAATGAGCAGTTCTTC. Its protein is CASSIWGNEQFF.